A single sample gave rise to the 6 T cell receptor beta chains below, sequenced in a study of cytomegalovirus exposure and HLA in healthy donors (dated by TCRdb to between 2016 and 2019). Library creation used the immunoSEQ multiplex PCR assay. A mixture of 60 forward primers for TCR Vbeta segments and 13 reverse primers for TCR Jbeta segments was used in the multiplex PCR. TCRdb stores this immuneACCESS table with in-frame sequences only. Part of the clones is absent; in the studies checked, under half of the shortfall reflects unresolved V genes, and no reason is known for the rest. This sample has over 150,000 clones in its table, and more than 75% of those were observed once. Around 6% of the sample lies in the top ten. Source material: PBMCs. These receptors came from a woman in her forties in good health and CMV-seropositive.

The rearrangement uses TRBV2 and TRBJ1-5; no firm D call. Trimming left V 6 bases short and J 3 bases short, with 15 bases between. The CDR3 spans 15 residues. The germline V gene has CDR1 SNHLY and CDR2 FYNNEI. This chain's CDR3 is CASSQVGLVNQPQHF. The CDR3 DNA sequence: TGTGCCAGCAGCCAAGTGGGTCTAGTCAATCAGCCCCAGCATTTT.

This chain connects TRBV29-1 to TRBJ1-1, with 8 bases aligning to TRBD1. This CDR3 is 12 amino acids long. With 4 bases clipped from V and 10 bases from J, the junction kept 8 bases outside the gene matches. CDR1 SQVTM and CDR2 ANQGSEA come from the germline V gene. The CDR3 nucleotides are TGCAGCGTTGGGACAGGGACCCGTGGAGCTTTCTTT. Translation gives CSVGTGTRGAFF.

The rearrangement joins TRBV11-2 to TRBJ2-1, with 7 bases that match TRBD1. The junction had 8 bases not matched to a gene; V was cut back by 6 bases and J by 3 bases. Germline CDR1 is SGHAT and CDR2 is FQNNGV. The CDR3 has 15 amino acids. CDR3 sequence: CASRMRGQLYNEQFF. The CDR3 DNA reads TGTGCCAGCAGGATGAGGGGACAGCTCTACAATGAGCAGTTCTTC.

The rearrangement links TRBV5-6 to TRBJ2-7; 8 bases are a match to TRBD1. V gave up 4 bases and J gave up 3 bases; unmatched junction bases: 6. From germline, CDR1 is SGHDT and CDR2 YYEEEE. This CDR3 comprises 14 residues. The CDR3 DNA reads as TGTGCCAGCAGCCCAATGGACAGGGACTACGAGCAGTACTTC. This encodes CASSPMDRDYEQYF.

The CDR3 DNA reads TGCGCCAGCAGCTTGGGCGGTTTCTCCTACGAGCAGTACTTC. It specifies CASSLGGFSYEQYF. This sequence joins TRBV5-1 and TRBJ2-7; D is unresolved. V shed 0 bases and J shed 0 bases, with 7 bases lying between them. There are 14 residues in the CDR3. Per the germline V gene, CDR1 is SGHRS and CDR2 is YFSETQ.

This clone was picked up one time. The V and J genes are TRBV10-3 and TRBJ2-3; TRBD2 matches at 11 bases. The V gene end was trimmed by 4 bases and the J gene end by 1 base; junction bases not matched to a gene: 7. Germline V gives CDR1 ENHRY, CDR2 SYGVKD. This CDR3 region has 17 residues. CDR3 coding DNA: TGTGCCATCAGTGTGGGGGCGGGACTAGCGGGCACAGATACGCAGTATTTT. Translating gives CAISVGAGLAGTDTQYF.